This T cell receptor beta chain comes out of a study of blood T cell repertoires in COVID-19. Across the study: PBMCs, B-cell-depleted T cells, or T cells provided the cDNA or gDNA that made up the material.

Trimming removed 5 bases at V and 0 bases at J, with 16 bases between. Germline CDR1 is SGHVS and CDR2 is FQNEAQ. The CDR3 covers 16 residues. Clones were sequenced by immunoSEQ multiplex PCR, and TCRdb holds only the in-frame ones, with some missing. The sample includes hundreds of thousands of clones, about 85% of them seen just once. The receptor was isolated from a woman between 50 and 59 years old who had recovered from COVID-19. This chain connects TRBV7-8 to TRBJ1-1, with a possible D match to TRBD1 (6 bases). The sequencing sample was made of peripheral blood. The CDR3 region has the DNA TGTGCCAGCAGCCCACGGGGTGGGGGCGTGAACACTGAAGCTTTCTTT. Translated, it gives CASSPRGGGVNTEAFF.